This TCR beta chain was profiled in a study of blood T cell repertoires in COVID-19. Whole-study context: From the United States, Italy and Spain came samples of acute and convalescent COVID-19.

In the case of this clone: The sample contains more than one DNA sequence encoding this CDR3.

In germline, CDR1 is SGHVS, CDR2 FNYEAQ. This CDR3 contains 15 residues. Trimming cost V 3 bases and J 7 bases; bases outside gene matches: 4. Sequenced by immunoSEQ multiplex PCR; TCRdb stores in-frame clones only, minus some. There are around 150,000 clones in the sample; roughly 83% occur only once, and roughly 13% lies in the top ten. Two negative PCRs, clearance, or symptom resolution were required of recovered Cohort 3 donors. The V call is TRBV7-6, the J call TRBJ2-1; 12 nucleotides match TRBD2. The sequencing input was PBMCs or T cells enriched from blood (not recorded which). This sequence was found in a woman aged 60 to 75 who had recovered from COVID-19. CDR3 DNA sequence: TGTGCCAGCAGCTTCCTAGCGGGGGGGCCGAATGAGCAGTTCTTC. The encoded protein is CASSFLAGGPNEQFF.